These 23 T cell receptor beta chains originate from one sample sequenced in a study of blood T cell repertoires in COVID-19. Profiling relied on immunoSEQ multiplex PCR, and the TCRdb table lists in-frame clones only, not all of them. This table holds tens of thousands of clones, over 75% found once. The sequenced material came from peripheral blood. The source is a woman over 75 with acute or convalescent COVID-19.

This clone has a single count. The rearrangement joins TRBV24-1 to TRBJ2-3; 9 bases line up with TRBD1. The CDR3 contains 17 residues. The V and J ends lost 3 bases and 4 bases, in that order; junction bases with no gene match: 10. Germline CDR1 KGHDR, CDR2 SFDVKD. Written as DNA, the CDR3 is TGTGCCACCAGTGATGCGTATAACAGGGGGCTAGCAGATACGCAGTATTTT. Its translation: CATSDAYNRGLADTQYF.

This clone has just one count. The gene calls are TRBV7-9 and TRBJ2-1, with D hard to call. The CDR3 totals 12 residues. Germline V gives CDR1 SEHNR, CDR2 FQNEAQ (reference sequence). The V end was cut by 5 bases, the J end by 9 bases, with 11 bases between. This CDR3 reads CASSPAYGEQFF. In DNA form, the CDR3 reads TGTGCCAGCAGCCCCGCTTACGGTGAGCAGTTCTTC.

This clone was seen only once. CDR3 nucleotides: TGTGCCAGCAGCTCCCGGAGGCTGGCCACAGATACGCAGTATTTT. It specifies CASSSRRLATDTQYF. V is TRBV7-8 and J is TRBJ2-3; D perhaps matches TRBD2 (5 bases). CDR1 is SGHVS, CDR2 FQNEAQ, per germline. This CDR3 region has 15 residues. Deletions cut 4 bases from V and 2 bases from J, with 13 bases between.

The J gene is TRBJ2-2, the V gene TRBV7-9; a possible D gene is TRBD1 (5 bases). Germline V gene data show CDR1 as SEHNR and CDR2 as FQNEAQ (reference sequence). Trimming stripped 3 bases from V and 8 bases from J, with 16 bases between. The CDR3 is made up of 15 amino acids. CDR3 sequence reads: CASSLYRTPLGELFF. Written as DNA, the CDR3 is TGTGCCAGCAGCTTGTATAGGACACCCCTGGGGGAGCTGTTTTTT.

The chain employs TRBV7-8 and TRBJ1-1, with D maybe TRBD1 (5 bases). This CDR3 has 13 amino acids. Germline V gives CDR1 SGHVS, CDR2 FQNEAQ. Trimming left V 9 bases short and J 0 bases short, with 11 bases between. Written as DNA, the CDR3 is TGTGCCAGTAAGAGGGACTTGAACACTGAAGCTTTCTTT. It yields the protein CASKRDLNTEAFF.

This chain connects TRBV3-1 (or the pseudogene TRBV3-2) to TRBJ2-1; TRBD1 matches 8 bases. There are 15 residues in the CDR3. With 4 bases clipped from V and 1 base from J, the junction kept 3 bases outside the gene matches. Germline CDR1 and CDR2: LGHDT and YNNKEL (reference sequence). The CDR3 loop reads CASSLDRGSYNEQFF. CDR3 DNA sequence: TGTGCCAGCAGCCTAGACAGGGGTTCCTACAATGAGCAGTTCTTC.

This rearrangement joins TRBV9 to TRBJ2-7; D is perhaps TRBD2 (6 bases). The V and J ends lost 4 bases and 1 base respectively, with 12 bases between them. Germline CDR1 is SGDLS and CDR2 is YYNGEE. The CDR3 extends over 14 amino acids. The CDR3 coding sequence is TGTGCCAGCAGCTCCCGGGAGTGGTCCTACGAGCAGTACTTC. Translated, it gives CASSSREWSYEQYF.

This chain joins TRBV5-1 and TRBJ1-6; perhaps TRBD1 as D (6 bases). Trimming stripped 4 bases from V and 5 bases from J, with 10 bases between. Germline V CDR1 and CDR2: SGHRS, YFSETQ. This CDR3 contains 14 residues. This chain's CDR3 is CASSPQGNNSPLHF. CDR3 sequence (DNA): TGCGCCAGCAGCCCCCAGGGGAATAATTCACCCCTCCACTTT.

CDR3 residues: CASSLMGLVADTQYF. DNA for the CDR3: TGCGCCAGCAGCTTGATGGGACTAGTCGCAGATACGCAGTATTTT. The chain uses TRBV5-1 and TRBJ2-3, with 8 bases matching TRBD2. V dropped 1 base and J dropped 4; count of bases not matched to a gene: 5. The germline V gene encodes CDR1 SGHRS and CDR2 YFSETQ. CDR3 length equals 15 residues.

V gene TRBV7-2 combines with J gene TRBJ1-5, with TRBD1 as a possible D gene (6 bases). Germline V gives CDR1 SGHTA, CDR2 FQGNSA. V lost 2 bases and J lost 7, with 15 bases in between. CDR3 length: 15 amino acids. This chain's CDR3 is CASSLHGGPGQPQHF. The DNA of the CDR3 is TGTGCCAGCAGCTTACACGGGGGGCCGGGACAGCCCCAGCATTTT.

J is TRBJ2-3 and V is TRBV7-2, with 13 bases that match TRBD2. The CDR3 is 17 amino acids. V dropped 5 bases and J dropped 5; count of bases not matched to a gene: 10. The V gene's germline CDR1 is SGHTA and CDR2 FQGNSA. The CDR3 DNA sequence: TGTGCCAGCAGCCTCACTAGCGGGGGGGCCGGGAAAGATACGCAGTATTTT. Translation: CASSLTSGGAGKDTQYF.

The chain joins TRBV13 to TRBJ1-2, with D maybe TRBD1 (5 bases). This CDR3 is built from 12 residues. V lost 0 bases to trimming and J lost 9 bases, with 8 bases between them. Germline CDR1 and CDR2: PRHDT and FYEKMQ (reference sequence). The CDR3 is CASSLGQVRYTF. Written as DNA, the CDR3 is TGTGCCAGCAGCTTAGGACAGGTACGCTACACCTTC.

This clone was detected once. The chain carries TRBV19 and TRBJ1-5, with TRBD1 identical over 9 bases. The CDR3 totals 14 residues. J was trimmed by 13 bases and V by 5 bases; bases with no gene match: 12. Germline V gene lookup returns CDR1 LNHDA and CDR2 SQIVND (reference sequence). CDR3 DNA: TGTGCCAGTAGTGAGGGGGGACAGGGAGTAGCACAGCATTTT. Amino acid sequence: CASSEGGQGVAQHF.

V usage is TRBV7-9 and J usage is TRBJ1-4; TRBD1 agrees at 8 bases. With 5 bases clipped from V and 8 bases from J, the junction kept 10 bases outside the gene matches. Germline lookup yields CDR1 SEHNR and CDR2 FQNEAQ (reference sequence). The CDR3 has 15 residues. The CDR3: CASSPGGGLREKLFF. Written as DNA, the CDR3 is TGTGCCAGCAGCCCAGGGGGCGGACTACGCGAAAAACTGTTTTTT.

The genes are TRBV3-1 (or the pseudogene TRBV3-2) and TRBJ1-1, with 11 bases that match TRBD1. Germline CDR1 LGHDT, CDR2 YNNKEL (reference sequence). CDR3 length: 16 residues. J gave up 4 bases and V 2 bases, and 6 bases lay outside the gene matches. The CDR3 bases are TGTGCCAGCAGCCAACCGCCGGGACAGGGGGGCACTGAAGCTTTCTTT. This sequence encodes CASSQPPGQGGTEAFF.

The chain uses TRBV10-3 and TRBJ1-5; D is unclear. The CDR3 sequence is 14 residues long. Trimming took 2 bases from V and 3 from J, leaving 8 bases between them. Germline V gene sequence: CDR1 ENHRY, CDR2 SYGVKD. CDR3 DNA sequence: TGTGCCATCAGTGAGGGGCAGCACAATCAGCCCCAGCATTTT. Translating gives CAISEGQHNQPQHF.

This clone was counted between two and nine times. The chain combines TRBV6-5 with TRBJ1-2, with 11 bases lining up with TRBD1. This CDR3 has 15 residues. Losses at the gene ends were 7 bases for V and 1 base for J; bases not matched to a gene: 5. Germline V gene data show CDR1 as MNHEY and CDR2 as SVGAGI. CDR3 bases: TGTGCCAGCATCCCGGACAGGGGGCGTAACTATGGCTACACCTTC. Amino acids: CASIPDRGRNYGYTF.

J is TRBJ2-7 and V is TRBV11-2; tentative D call: TRBD1 (6 bases). This CDR3 region has 17 residues. Germline loops: CDR1 SGHAT, CDR2 FQNNGV. The V end was cut by 5 bases, the J end by 0 bases, with 20 bases between. CDR3: CASSLSLGASSSYEQYF. CDR3 nucleotides: TGTGCCAGCAGCCTGAGTTTGGGGGCAAGTAGCTCCTACGAGCAGTACTTC.

The sample holds one count of this clone. This chain joins TRBV9 and TRBJ1-6, with no clear D. The CDR3 is 14 residues long. Germline assignment: CDR1 SGDLS and CDR2 YYNGEE. Trimming stripped 0 bases from V and 5 bases from J, with 6 bases between. CDR3 sequence: CASSVVADNSPLHF. The DNA for the CDR3 is TGTGCCAGCAGCGTAGTTGCAGATAATTCACCCCTCCACTTT. Variable domain in full (rest from reference TRBV9 and TRBJ1-6): DSGVTQTPKHLITATGQRVTLRCSPRSGDLSVYWYQQSLDQGLQFLIQYYNGEERAKGNILERFSAQQFPDLHSELNLSSLELGDSALYFCASSVVADNSPLHFGNGTRLTVT.

This clone has only one observation. V usage is TRBV7-9 and J usage is TRBJ2-1; the match to TRBD1 covers 9 bases. CDR3 length: 14 residues. V lost 8 bases, J lost 8 bases, and 10 bases stayed unmatched. Germline V lookup: CDR1 SEHNR, CDR2 FQNEAQ (reference sequence). The CDR3 DNA reads TGTGCCAGCTATCAGACAGGGGGATTATATGAGCAGTTCTTC. The encoded protein is CASYQTGGLYEQFF.

The V gene is TRBV28, the J gene TRBJ1-2; weak D call: TRBD1 (5 bases). V dropped 2 bases and J dropped 7 bases, with 20 bases sitting between them. CDR3 length: 16 amino acids. Germline V gene lookup returns CDR1 MDHEN and CDR2 SYDVKM. Written as DNA, the CDR3 is TGTGCCAGCAGTTTAATCTCAGCGACAGCGGGGTCTGGCTACACCTTC. Amino acids: CASSLISATAGSGYTF.

This sequence joins TRBV6-5 and TRBJ1-6; 9 bases agree with TRBD1. V lost 7 bases, J lost 8 bases, and 6 bases stayed unmatched. The CDR3 loop spans 14 amino acids. CDR1 MNHEY and CDR2 SVGAGI come from the germline V gene. The CDR3: CASTSQGAHSPLHF. The CDR3 nucleotides read TGTGCCAGCACTTCACAGGGGGCGCATTCACCCCTCCACTTT.

V is TRBV6-5 and J is TRBJ1-2, with D possibly matching TRBD1 (6 bases). V was cut by 8 bases and J by 7 bases, with 20 bases left in between. The CDR3 consists of 14 residues. From germline, CDR1 is MNHEY and CDR2 SVGAGI. As DNA, the CDR3 is TGTGCCAGCGGCTCTCTAGGGGGGGAGGGTGGCTACACCTTC. Amino acids: CASGSLGGEGGYTF.